The present T cell receptor beta chain was sequenced within a study of cytomegalovirus exposure and HLA in healthy donors. Study-wide context: Earlier findings included nearly 120 million unique TCR beta sequences obtained from about 180 million T cells.

Healthy bone marrow donors made up the donor group. The PCR was carried out with 60 Vbeta primers and 13 Jbeta primers. Only in-frame clones appear in the TCRdb table, and some are missing; sequencing was by immunoSEQ multiplex PCR. The table has 100,000 to 120,000 clones, more than 75% seen once. The sequencing sample was made of PBMCs. This TCR derives from a man aged 40-50 years in good health and CMV-seronegative.

In DNA form, the CDR3 reads TGTGCCAGCAGTACCGGGACAGGGAATTACGATTCACCCCTCCACTTT. Its translation is CASSTGTGNYDSPLHF. The chain is built from TRBV28 and TRBJ1-6; TRBD1 aligns across 9 bases. The J segment lost 8 bases and the V segment lost 5 bases, leaving 10 bases of the junction unmatched. Per the germline V gene, CDR1 is MDHEN and CDR2 is SYDVKM. The CDR3 has 16 residues.